There are a few counts of the clone carrying this T cell receptor (beta chain). No antigen is known for it. The germline V gene encodes CDR1 ENHRY and CDR2 SYGVKD. The CDR3 sequence is 14 residues long. Losses at the gene ends were 6 bases for V and 4 bases for J; bases not matched to a gene: 5. The authors ran a second PCR of roughly 6 to 12 cycles using a sample-barcoded 5' primer and a J-beta primer mix. TCRdb passed the 5' RACE reads through MiXCR, listing each CDR3 protein once. Of about 800,000 distinct CDR3 sequences in the sample, about 25% are singletons; the top ten hold under 4.5%. This sample was taken from a study of blood T cells in healthy people across ages. The study, taken as a whole, reports: The donors' CMV status was not determined, possibly confounding changes in expanded clonotypes.

These sequences were also reported in another study, on T cells of mothers and their children.

The genes are TRBV10-3 and TRBJ1-5, with 8 positions matching TRBD1. The material sequenced was blood. The sequence came from a boy younger than 18 in good health. The CDR3 reads CAIRGQGGNQPQHF. CDR3 DNA: TGTGCCATCAGAGGACAGGGCGGAAATCAGCCCCAGCATTTT.